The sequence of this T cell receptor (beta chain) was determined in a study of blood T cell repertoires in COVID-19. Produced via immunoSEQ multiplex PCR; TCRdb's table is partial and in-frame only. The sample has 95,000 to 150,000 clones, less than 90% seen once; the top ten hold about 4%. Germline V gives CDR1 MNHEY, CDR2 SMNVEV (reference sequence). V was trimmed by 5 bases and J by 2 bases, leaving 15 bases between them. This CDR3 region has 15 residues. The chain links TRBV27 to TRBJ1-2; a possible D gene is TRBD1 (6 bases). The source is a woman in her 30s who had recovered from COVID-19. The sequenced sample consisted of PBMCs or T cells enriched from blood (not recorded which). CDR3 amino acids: CASSLRQEDNYGYTF. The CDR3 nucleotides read TGTGCCAGCAGTCTAAGACAGGAGGACAACTATGGCTACACCTTC.